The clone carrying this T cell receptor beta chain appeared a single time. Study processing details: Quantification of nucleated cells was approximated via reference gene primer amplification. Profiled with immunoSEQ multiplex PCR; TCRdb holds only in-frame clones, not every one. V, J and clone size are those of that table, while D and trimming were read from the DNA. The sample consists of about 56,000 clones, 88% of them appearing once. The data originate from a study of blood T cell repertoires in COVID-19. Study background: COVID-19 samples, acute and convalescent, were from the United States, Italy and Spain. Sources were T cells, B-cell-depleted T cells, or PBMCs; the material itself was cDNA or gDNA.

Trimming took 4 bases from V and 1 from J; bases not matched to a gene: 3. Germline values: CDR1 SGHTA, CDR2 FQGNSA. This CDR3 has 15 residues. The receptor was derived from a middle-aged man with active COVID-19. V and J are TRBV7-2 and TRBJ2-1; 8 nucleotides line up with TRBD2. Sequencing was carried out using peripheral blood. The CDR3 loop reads CASSSGGASYNEQFF. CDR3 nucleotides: TGTGCCAGCAGCTCGGGGGGGGCGTCCTACAATGAGCAGTTCTTC. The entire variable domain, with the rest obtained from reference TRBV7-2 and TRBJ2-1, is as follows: GAGVSQSPSNKVTEKGKDVELRCDPISGHTALYWYRQSLGQGLEFLIYFQGNSAPDKSGLPSDRFSAERTGGSVSTLTIQRTQQEDSAVYLCASSSGGASYNEQFFGPGTRLTVL.